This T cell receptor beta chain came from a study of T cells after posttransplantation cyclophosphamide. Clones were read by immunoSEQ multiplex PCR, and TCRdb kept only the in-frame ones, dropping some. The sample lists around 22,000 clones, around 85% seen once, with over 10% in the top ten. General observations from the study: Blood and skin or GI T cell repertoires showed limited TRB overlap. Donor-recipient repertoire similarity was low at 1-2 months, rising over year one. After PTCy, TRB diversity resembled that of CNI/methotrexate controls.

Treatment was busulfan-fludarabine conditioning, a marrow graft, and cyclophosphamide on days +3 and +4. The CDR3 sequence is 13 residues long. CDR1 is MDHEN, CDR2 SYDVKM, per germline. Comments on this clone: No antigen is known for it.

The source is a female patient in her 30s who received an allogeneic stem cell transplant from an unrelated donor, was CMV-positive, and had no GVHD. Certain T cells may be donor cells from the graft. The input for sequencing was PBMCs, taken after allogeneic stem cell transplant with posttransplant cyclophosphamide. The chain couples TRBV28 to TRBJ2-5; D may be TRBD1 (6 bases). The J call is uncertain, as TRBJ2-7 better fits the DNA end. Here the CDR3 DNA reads TGTGCCAGCAGGCCCGGACAGTCCTACGAGCAGTACTTC. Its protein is CASRPGQSYEQYF.